The source of this T cell receptor beta chain is a study of blood T cell repertoires in COVID-19. Study-level background: Sources were T cells, B-cell-depleted T cells, or PBMCs; the material itself was cDNA or gDNA.

Original processing notes: Nucleated cell counts were estimated from reference gene primer amplification. Assay: immunoSEQ multiplex PCR; the TCRdb copy retains only in-frame clones and omits some. That table is the source of V, J and clone size, and D and trimming were worked out from the DNA. The sample includes around 130,000 clones, about four fifths seen only once; the top ten take 16%. The length of the CDR3 is 13 residues. The sequenced material came from peripheral blood. This chain links TRBV21-1 with TRBJ1-6; the table's D call, TRBD1, has no DNA check behind it. TRBV21-1 is a pseudogene. The TCR sequence derives from a woman aged 45-65 years with acute or convalescent COVID-19. The CDR3 region is CASLEGANSPLHF. The DNA of the CDR3 is TGTGCCAGCCTCGAGGGGGCAAATTCACCCCTCCACTTT.